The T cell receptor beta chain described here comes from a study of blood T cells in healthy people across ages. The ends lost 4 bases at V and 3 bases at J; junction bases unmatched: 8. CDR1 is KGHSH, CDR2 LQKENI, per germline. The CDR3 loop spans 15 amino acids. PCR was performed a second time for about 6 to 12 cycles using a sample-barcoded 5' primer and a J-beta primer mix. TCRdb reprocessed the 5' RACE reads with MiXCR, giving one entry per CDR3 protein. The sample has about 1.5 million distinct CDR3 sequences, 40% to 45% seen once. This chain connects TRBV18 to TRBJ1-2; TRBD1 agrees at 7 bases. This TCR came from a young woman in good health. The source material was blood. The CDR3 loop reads CASSRTGTEDYGYTF. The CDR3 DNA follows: TGTGCCAGCTCACGTACCGGGACAGAAGACTATGGCTACACCTTC.